The rows below give T cell receptor beta chains drawn from one sample of a study of identical twins. TCRdb independently ran MiXCR on the 5' RACE reads; one entry per CDR3 protein. The data contain 450,000 to 650,000 distinct CDR3 sequences, roughly 15% of them singletons. These data were also reused for a study on yellow fever vaccine responses in identical twins.

The sequenced material came from CD4+ T cells sorted from blood. These receptors all come from a woman aged 18-30 years in good health. Both conserved end residues are part of each CDR3. The D gene is left open where the match is weak. Size is omitted from some rows. Given values are once, few, many or a class for expanded clones.

TRBJ1-5,TRBD1,.,TRBV28,TGTGCCAGCAGTTCAACAGGGGGTTGGAATCAGCCCCAGCATTTT,CASSSTGGWNQPQHF
TRBJ1-2,.,few,TRBV20-1,TGCAGTGCTAGAGACACGGCCAGGGATCCTGGCTACACCTTC,CSARDTARDPGYTF
TRBJ2-3,.,many,TRBV5-1,TGCGCCAGCAGCTTGGCCGGAAGGTGGGGAGATACGCAGTATTTT,CASSLAGRWGDTQYF
TRBJ2-2,.,few,TRBV2,TGTGCCAGCACCGAAGCAGGGCAGACCGGGGAGCTGTTTTTT,CASTEAGQTGELFF
TRBJ2-5,.,.,TRBV15,TGTGCCACCAGCGCAGGGGTACAAGAGACCCAGTACTTC,CATSAGVQETQYF
TRBJ1-2,TRBD1,few,TRBV15,TGTGCCACCAGCAGCGAGACAGGGGGTTATAAGGGCTACACCTTC,CATSSETGGYKGYTF
TRBJ2-7,TRBD1,.,TRBV6-5,TGTGCCAGCAGTTATCGGACGACAGGGACCTACGAGCAGTACTTC,CASSYRTTGTYEQYF
TRBJ2-1,TRBD1,few,TRBV15,TGTGCCACCAGCAGTGGGCAGGGGGAATACAATGAGCAGTTCTTC,CATSSGQGEYNEQFF
TRBJ2-1,.,.,TRBV9,TGTGCCAGCAGCCCCCGGGTGCAGTTCTTC,CASSPRVQFF
TRBJ2-2,.,.,TRBV19,TGTGCCAGTAGTTCCGCCGGAGGCGGGGAGCTGTTTTTT,CASSSAGGGELFF
TRBJ2-2,.,few,TRBV3-1,TGTGCCAGCAGCCAGTTGCGACGAAACACCGGGGAGCTGTTTTTT,CASSQLRRNTGELFF
TRBJ1-2,TRBD1,many,TRBV5-1,TGCGCCAGCAGCTCAATGACAGGGTACGAAAGCTACACCTTC,CASSSMTGYESYTF
TRBJ1-1,TRBD1,.,TRBV7-6,TGTGCCAGCAGCGGGAGGACAGGGAACACTGAAGCTTTCTTT,CASSGRTGNTEAFF
TRBJ2-5,TRBD2,.,TRBV6-4,TGTGCCAGCAGTCAGAGCGGGGGGTCCCGTCAAGAGACCCAGTACTTC,CASSQSGGSRQETQYF
TRBJ2-1,.,many,TRBV12-3/TRBV12-4,TGTGCCAGCAGTTTAGTTGGCCTAGTCGGTCTCTTC,CASSLVGLVGLF
TRBJ1-1,.,few,TRBV12-3/TRBV12-4,TGTGCCAGCAGTGGGGACGGCGGGGCTGAAGCTTTCTTT,CASSGDGGAEAFF
TRBJ2-1,TRBD1,few,TRBV19,TGTGCCAGCGGGACAGGGGCTTTAGGGTCCTACAATGAGCAGTTCTTC,CASGTGALGSYNEQFF
TRBJ2-7,.,many,TRBV3-1,TGTGCCAGCAGCCAAGCTAGACTAGTTTGGTGGCTTTCAATTTACGAGCAGTACTTC,CASSQARLVWWLSIYEQYF
TRBJ2-3,TRBD2,few,TRBV13,TGTGCCAGCAGTGTCCAGCGGGAGTTACCTAGCACAGATACGCAGTATTTT,CASSVQRELPSTDTQYF
TRBJ2-2,.,.,TRBV18,TGTGCCAGCTCACCACCGTGGGGAAAGGCCGGGGAGCTGTTTTTT,CASSPPWGKAGELFF
TRBJ1-4,.,few,TRBV4-1,TGCGCCAGCAGCCAAGGCCCGGGAAGCAATGAAAAACTGTTTTTT,CASSQGPGSNEKLFF
TRBJ2-5,.,.,TRBV9,TGTGCCAGCAGCCGACTAGTTGCGGAGACCCAGTACTTC,CASSRLVAETQYF
TRBJ1-5,.,.,TRBV27,TGTGCCAGCAGTTTCGCGGTATACCAGCCCCAGCATTTT,CASSFAVYQPQHF
TRBJ2-3,.,few,TRBV4-2,TGTGCCAGCAGCCACGACTGGTTTAGCACAGATACGCAGTATTTT,CASSHDWFSTDTQYF
TRBJ2-7,TRBD2,.,TRBV4-2,TGTGCCAGCAGCCAAGAGGGACTAGCGGGAGGAAAGGGCGAGCAGTACTTC,CASSQEGLAGGKGEQYF
TRBJ2-1,.,.,TRBV10-3,TGTGCCATCAGTGAACTACACAACAGGGTTGAGCAGTTCTTC,CAISELHNRVEQFF
TRBJ2-1,TRBD1,.,TRBV28,TGTGCATCCAAGGCCTTGACAGGGAGTTCCTACAATGAGCAGTTCTTC,CASKALTGSSYNEQFF
TRBJ2-7,TRBD2,.,TRBV4-1,TGCGCCAGCAGCCACCCCCCGCGGGAGAAAAGTAACGAGCAGTACTTC,CASSHPPREKSNEQYF
TRBJ2-2,TRBD1,few,TRBV20-1,TGCAGTGCCAGGGGAACCGGGACAGCCCACCCCGGGGAGCTGTTTTTT,CSARGTGTAHPGELFF